A single sample is the source of the 11 T cell receptor beta chains below, sequenced in a study of cytomegalovirus exposure and HLA in healthy donors. The study ran its PCR with 60 Vbeta and 13 Jbeta primers. The assay was immunoSEQ multiplex PCR, and TCRdb's table has in-frame clones only and misses some. Here the sample spans 150,000 to 200,000 clones, 60% to 80% being singletons. Sequencing was performed on PBMCs. The receptors stem from a woman aged 45 to 65 in good health and CMV-seropositive.

The chain carries TRBV28 and TRBJ1-3; 10 bases are a match to TRBD1. Per the germline V gene, CDR1 is MDHEN and CDR2 is SYDVKM. J gave up 3 bases and V 4 bases, and 15 bases lay outside the gene matches. This CDR3 region has 19 residues. CDR3 coding DNA: TGTGCCAGCAGTTCCATCCGACAGGGGGCGTTAGTTAGTGGAAACACCATATATTTT. As protein: CASSSIRQGALVSGNTIYF.

The rearrangement links TRBV11-2 to TRBJ2-5, with D possibly being TRBD1 (6 bases). Trimming shortened V by 3 bases and J by 5 bases, and 16 bases separated the two germline ends. Germline V gene lookup returns CDR1 SGHAT and CDR2 FQNNGV. This CDR3 comprises 15 residues. The CDR3 spells CASSLGGRGGETQYF. CDR3 sequence (DNA): TGTGCCAGCAGCTTGGGCGGCAGGGGTGGCGAGACCCAGTACTTC.

The chain joins TRBV15 to TRBJ1-1; 7 nucleotides align to TRBD1. The V gene end was trimmed by 3 bases and the J gene end by 3 bases; junction bases not matched to a gene: 1. In germline, CDR1 is LNHNV, CDR2 YYDKDF (reference sequence). This CDR3 contains 13 residues. The CDR3 sequence is CATSSDRDTEAFF. CDR3 in DNA: TGTGCCACCAGCAGCGACAGGGACACTGAAGCTTTCTTT.

The rearrangement uses TRBV7-9 and TRBJ2-7; the match to TRBD1 covers 10 bases. The junction had 12 bases not matched to a gene; V was cut back by 4 bases and J by 6 bases. This CDR3 region has 16 residues. Germline-derived CDR1 and CDR2 are SEHNR and FQNEAQ (reference sequence). The CDR3 DNA is TGTGCCAGCAGCTATACCCCAGGACAGGGGGTCGGCGAGCAGTACTTC. Protein product: CASSYTPGQGVGEQYF.

The genes are TRBV5-4 and TRBJ2-2; TRBD1 is a possible D gene (6 bases). V was pared by 0 bases and J by 6 bases, with 18 bases between. The CDR3 consists of 17 residues. CDR1 SGHNT and CDR2 YYREEE come from the germline V gene (reference sequence). Here the CDR3 DNA reads TGTGCCAGCAGCTTGGGCGGGCGGGCCAAGGGGGCCGGGGAGCTGTTTTTT. This translates into CASSLGGRAKGAGELFF.

As concerns this clone: The same CDR3 can be traced to other DNA sequences in this sample. The chain has TRBV6-5 and TRBJ2-1; 13 nucleotides align to TRBD2. V dropped 4 bases and J dropped 5; count of bases not matched to a gene: 2. CDR1 and CDR2 (germline): MNHEY, SVGAGI. The CDR3 has 15 amino acids. CDR3 sequence reads: CASSSGTSGNNEQFF. Written as DNA, the CDR3 is TGTGCCAGCAGTTCCGGGACTAGCGGGAACAATGAGCAGTTCTTC.

This clone is a singleton in its sample. The chain couples TRBV5-1 to TRBJ2-5; D is perhaps TRBD1 (5 bases). Judging by the DNA end, TRBJ2-7 fits better; the J call may be wrong. CDR1 and CDR2 from the germline V gene are SGHRS and YFSETQ. This CDR3 is 15 amino acids long. CDR3 in amino acids: CASSLGRSGFYEQYF. The CDR3 DNA reads as TGCGCCAGCAGCTTGGGAAGGTCAGGGTTCTACGAGCAGTACTTC.

This chain connects TRBV23-1 to TRBJ1-1; 7 bases match TRBD1. TRBV23-1 is sorted into the ORF group, with uncertain function. This CDR3 contains 19 residues. Germline trimming cut 1 base from V and 8 bases from J; bases unmatched to any gene: 22. In DNA, the CDR3 is TGCGCCAGCAGTCAATGTAATAGAGGGGCATTAGGGGGCTGGGGAGAAGCTTTCTTT. The encoded protein is CASSQCNRGALGGWGEAFF.

The chain has TRBV6-4 and TRBJ2-3; tentatively, D is TRBD1 (6 bases). Trimming left V 10 bases short and J 1 base short, with 15 bases between. Looked up from germline, CDR1 is MRHNA and CDR2 is SNTAGT. CDR3 length: 14 residues. This CDR3 is CATRRTVGTDTQYF. The CDR3 DNA is TGTGCCACCCGGAGGACAGTGGGCACAGATACGCAGTATTTT.

This chain joins TRBV19 and TRBJ1-1, with D possibly TRBD1 on 6 matching bases. The CDR3 extends over 13 amino acids. The germline CDR1 and CDR2 sequences are LNHDA and SQIVND (reference sequence). Trimming took off 3 bases at V and 4 bases at J, with 9 bases between the two ends. CDR3 nucleotide sequence: TGTGCCAGTAGTATTGACAGGCCCACTGAAGCTTTCTTT. It encodes CASSIDRPTEAFF.

The DNA of the CDR3 is TGCGCCAGCAGTCGGGGAGGGGCTGGCTATGGCTACACCTTC. Protein product: CASSRGGAGYGYTF. The chain recombines TRBV4-1 with TRBJ1-2; TRBD1 is a possible D gene (5 bases). The CDR3 length is 14 residues. Germline values: CDR1 MGHRA, CDR2 YSYEKL. V lost 6 bases and J 4 bases, leaving 15 bases between the germline ends.